These 19 T cell receptor beta chains were all obtained from the same sample, sequenced in a study of T-cell memory formation after mild COVID-19. Via MiXCR, TCRdb re-called the 5' RACE reads, giving one row per CDR3 protein. The sample carries 450,000 to 650,000 distinct CDR3 sequences, roughly 18% recorded once. What was sequenced was PBMCs or a T cell subset sorted from them (not recorded which). The receptors originated from an adult woman who had mild COVID-19 (a few samples of this study predate the infection). Cell type and time point are not known.

This clonotype showed up just a few times. V and J are TRBV9 and TRBJ2-7; 9 bases align to TRBD2. The germline V gene encodes CDR1 SGDLS and CDR2 YYNGEE. CDR3 length: 15 residues. Trimming at V came to 0 bases and at J to 4 bases, leaving 5 bases not matched to a gene. The CDR3: CASSVGLAGPYEQYF. Written as DNA, the CDR3 is TGTGCCAGCAGCGTAGGGCTAGCGGGACCGTACGAGCAGTACTTC.

The DNA for the CDR3 is TGTGCTAGTGGAACTGCCCCTTTCTCCTACGAGCAGTACTTC. This sequence encodes CASGTAPFSYEQYF. J is TRBJ2-7 and V is TRBV12-5; D unclear. V lost 6 bases to trimming and J lost 0 bases, with 12 bases between them. CDR1 and CDR2 (germline): LGHNT, FRNRAP. The CDR3 totals 14 residues.

The V gene is TRBV5-5, the J gene TRBJ2-5, with a tentative D call TRBD2 (6 bases). The V gene lost 4 bases and the J gene lost 4 bases, with 20 bases spanning the gap. Germline V lookup: CDR1 SGHKS, CDR2 YYEKEE (reference sequence). CDR3 length: 16 residues. This CDR3 reads CASSPMAGTAGETQYF. The DNA for the CDR3 is TGTGCCAGCAGCCCTATGGCGGGGACGGCCGGAGAGACCCAGTACTTC.

This chain connects TRBV27 to TRBJ2-3; no clear D. V lost 5 bases and J lost 0, with 12 bases in between. CDR3 size: 15 residues. CDR1 MNHEY and CDR2 SMNVEV come from the germline V gene (reference sequence). The DNA of the CDR3 is TGTGCCAGCAGTCCGTATTTGGCTAGCACAGATACGCAGTATTTT. Translated: CASSPYLASTDTQYF.

The genes are TRBV20-1 and TRBJ1-2; D perhaps matches TRBD1 (5 bases). Looked up from germline, CDR1 is DFQATT and CDR2 is SNEGSKA (reference sequence). The CDR3 extends over 11 amino acids. The CDR3 DNA reads as TGCAGGCCTTTCAGGGTAGATGGCTACACCTTC. Protein product: CRPFRVDGYTF.

The chain has TRBV20-1 and TRBJ2-7; maybe TRBD2 (5 bases). Trimming shortened V by 3 bases and J by 0 bases, and 15 bases separated the two germline ends. This CDR3 spans 15 amino acids. CDR1 is DFQATT, CDR2 SNEGSKA, per germline (reference sequence). The CDR3 DNA is TGCAGTGCTAGGCCGAGACTATATAGCTCCTACGAGCAGTACTTC. This gives the protein CSARPRLYSSYEQYF.

The chain employs TRBV5-4 and TRBJ2-5; TRBD2 aligns across 7 bases. The germline V gene encodes CDR1 SGHNT and CDR2 YYREEE (reference sequence). The CDR3 contains 14 residues. V shed 3 bases and J 0 bases; nucleotides not matched to a gene: 2. The CDR3 DNA reads as TGTGCCAGCAGCTCGGCGGGGGACCAAGAGACCCAGTACTTC. Translation gives CASSSAGDQETQYF.

The CDR3 sequence is CASSQEKGNNEQFF. CDR3 sequence (DNA): TGTGCCAGCAGCCAAGAAAAAGGCAACAATGAGCAGTTCTTC. The chain uses TRBV4-2 and TRBJ2-1; D is ambiguous. The CDR3 covers 14 residues. Germline V gene data show CDR1 as LGHNA and CDR2 as YNFKEQ. The ends were cut back, 0 bases at V and 5 bases at J, with 8 bases in the middle.

This clonotype was detected only a few times. This rearrangement joins TRBV18 to TRBJ1-2, with D possibly matching TRBD1 (6 bases). Germline CDR1 KGHSH, CDR2 LQKENI. The CDR3 consists of 14 residues. The V and J ends lost 6 bases and 6 bases respectively, with 17 bases between them. DNA of the CDR3: TGTGCCAGCTCCCGGACGGGGGGGGCACATGGCTACACCTTC. This gives the protein CASSRTGGAHGYTF.

In this sample, this clonotype turned up a few times. V and J are TRBV10-3 and TRBJ1-2, with 8 positions matching TRBD1. The CDR3 has 17 amino acids. The trim removed 2 bases at V and 4 bases at J, leaving 12 bases unmatched. Germline V gives CDR1 ENHRY, CDR2 SYGVKD. The CDR3 coding sequence is TGTGCCATCAGTGAGGTCTTGCAGGGGGCTTTATCCTATGGCTACACCTTC. Translation gives CAISEVLQGALSYGYTF.

This clonotype was picked up a small number of times. In DNA, the CDR3 is TGCGCCAGCAGCCAAGATCAGGGATCGTACACTGAAGCTTTCTTT. It encodes CASSQDQGSYTEAFF. V gene TRBV4-1 combines with J gene TRBJ1-1; D possibly corresponds to TRBD1 (5 bases). Germline lookup yields CDR1 MGHRA and CDR2 YSYEKL. The CDR3 loop spans 15 amino acids. V was shortened by 0 bases and J by 3 bases, with 11 bases between the two germline ends.

This chain links TRBV20-1 with TRBJ2-1; D remains unclear. This CDR3 has 14 amino acids. Trimming pared 4 bases from V and 6 bases from J, leaving 16 bases between. The V gene's germline CDR1 is DFQATT and CDR2 SNEGSKA (reference sequence). CDR3 protein: CSAIGLVWGNEQFF. The CDR3 nucleotides are TGCAGTGCTATTGGTCTAGTCTGGGGCAATGAGCAGTTCTTC.

The table lists this clonotype with a few counts. This sequence joins TRBV2 and TRBJ2-3, with unresolved D. CDR1 is SNHLY and CDR2 is FYNNEI in the germline V gene. Trimming removed 6 bases from V and 3 bases from J, with 10 bases in between. This CDR3 comprises 13 residues. This CDR3 reads CASSGERTDTQYF. The CDR3 nucleotides read TGTGCCAGCAGCGGTGAAAGAACAGATACGCAGTATTTT.

This clonotype has only a few counts. The gene calls are TRBV4-3 and TRBJ2-1, with D possibly TRBD2 on 6 matching bases. The germline V gene has CDR1 LGHNA and CDR2 YSLEER. Trimming shortened V by 4 bases and J by 6 bases, and 19 bases separated the two germline ends. The CDR3 is made up of 16 amino acids. The CDR3 nucleotides read TGCGCCAGCAGCCGTATGGCCGGGACCGGGGGCAATGAGCAGTTCTTC. Translated, it gives CASSRMAGTGGNEQFF.

The chain is built from TRBV29-1 and TRBJ2-1, with 7 bases that match TRBD2. Unmatched junction bases numbered 2, after V lost 3 bases and J lost 3 bases. Germline V gene sequence: CDR1 SQVTM, CDR2 ANQGSEA. This CDR3 region has 13 residues. CDR3 DNA: TGCAGCGTTGAGGGGGGGGTCTACAATGAGCAGTTCTTC. Translation gives CSVEGGVYNEQFF.

The chain is built from TRBV4-3 and TRBJ2-4; D gene unclear. The CDR3 is made up of 12 amino acids. Germline lookup yields CDR1 LGHNA and CDR2 YSLEER. The V and J ends lost 0 bases and 9 bases respectively, with 6 bases between them. The CDR3 sequence is CASSQDRSIQYF. CDR3 DNA: TGCGCCAGCAGCCAAGATAGGAGCATTCAGTACTTC.

The rearrangement links TRBV7-9 to TRBJ1-1, with a possible D match to TRBD1 (5 bases). The CDR3 contains 14 residues. Germline V lookup: CDR1 SEHNR, CDR2 FQNEAQ (reference sequence). V lost 3 bases, J lost 3 bases, and 11 bases lay in between. CDR3 nucleotide sequence: TGTGCCAGCAGCTTTAGGGGTGGGGACACTGAAGCTTTCTTT. Amino acids: CASSFRGGDTEAFF.

The chain carries TRBV4-2 and TRBJ2-2; 7 nucleotides match TRBD2. Per germline, CDR1 LGHNA and CDR2 YNFKEQ. The CDR3 loop spans 15 amino acids. The V segment lost 0 bases and the J segment 7 bases; nucleotides outside the gene matches: 5. Written as DNA, the CDR3 is TGTGCCAGCAGCCAAGAAGGGCTAGCGGTCGGGGAGCTGTTTTTT. This sequence encodes CASSQEGLAVGELFF.

V and J are TRBV29-1 and TRBJ1-3, with D unclear. From germline, CDR1 is SQVTM and CDR2 ANQGSEA. CDR3 size: 13 residues. V gave up 7 bases and J gave up 1 base, with 11 bases separating them. The CDR3 loop reads CSATEGSGNTIYF. CDR3 bases: TGCAGCGCCACCGAGGGTTCTGGAAACACCATATATTTT.